The 13 T cell receptor beta chains in this list originate from one sample, sequenced in a study of radiation and T cells in renal cell carcinoma. Time point noted: baseline pretreatment blood. As to treatment: 15 Gy SBRT to primary tumor, nephrectomy 4 weeks later. Some clones are missing from TCRdb's copy, which holds only in-frame ones; the method was immunoSEQ multiplex PCR. The sample records about 140,000 clones, less than 85% being singletons. Sequencing was performed on blood, taken from a patient whose treatment included radiotherapy and nephrectomy. The source is a woman between 50 and 59 years old with renal cell carcinoma.

This clone was counted once. An end of the junction does not agree with germline; a read error may underlie this. The chain employs TRBV4-3 and TRBJ1-1; a weak D match, TRBD1 (5 bases). Germline lookup yields CDR1 LGHNA and CDR2 YSLEER. This CDR3 is 14 amino acids long. In DNA form, the CDR3 reads TGCGCCAGCAGCGCGGGACGGGTGAACAGTGAAGCTTTCTTT. Its translation: CASSAGRVNSEAFF.

The chain combines TRBV5-1 with TRBJ2-2; 12 bases agree with TRBD2. The ends lost 4 bases at V and 4 bases at J; junction bases unmatched: 14. The CDR3 spans 19 residues. Germline CDR1 is SGHRS and CDR2 is YFSETQ. CDR3 DNA sequence: TGCGCCAGCAGCCCAAGCGGACTAGCGGGGACACGTGGCACCGGGGAGCTGTTTTTT. Translating it yields CASSPSGLAGTRGTGELFF.

This sequence joins TRBV6-1 and TRBJ1-2; no firm D call. Per the germline V gene, CDR1 is MNHNS and CDR2 is SASEGT. The CDR3 extends over 14 amino acids. The V end lost 0 bases, the J end lost 7 bases, and 12 bases lay between the germline ends. The DNA of the CDR3 is TGTGCCAGCAGTGAAGCGCGGGGAAATAGTGGCTACACCTTC. Protein sequence: CASSEARGNSGYTF.

The chain combines TRBV29-1 with TRBJ2-5, with D possibly matching TRBD2 (6 bases). Germline values: CDR1 SQVTM, CDR2 ANQGSEA. The V end was cut by 7 bases, the J end by 2 bases, with 14 bases between. The CDR3 sequence is 13 residues long. The CDR3 sequence is CSAGGRGQETQYF. The CDR3 DNA follows: TGCAGCGCTGGAGGGCGTGGACAAGAGACCCAGTACTTC.

The CDR3 nucleotides are TGTGCCACCAGCAGAGATAGGAGGGGGCCGACCGGGGAGCTGTTTTTT. Its protein product is CATSRDRRGPTGELFF. This chain links TRBV15 with TRBJ2-2; tentative D call: TRBD1 (7 bases). Germline V gene data show CDR1 as LNHNV and CDR2 as YYDKDF (reference sequence). Trimming removed 0 bases at V and 5 bases at J, with 13 bases between. The CDR3 length is 16 residues.

The CDR3 spells CASSDPRRPGGEQYF. The CDR3 DNA reads TGCGCCAGCAGTGACCCCCGGAGGCCAGGAGGAGAGCAGTACTTC. The genes are TRBV10-1 and TRBJ2-7; TRBD2 is a possible D gene (5 bases). The V end was cut by 3 bases, the J end by 7 bases, with 19 bases between. CDR1 WNHNN and CDR2 SYGVQD come from the germline V gene (reference sequence). This CDR3 has 15 residues.

The rearrangement links TRBV9 to TRBJ1-4, with TRBD1 as a possible D gene (5 bases). V gave up 4 bases and J gave up 7 bases, with 17 bases separating them. CDR3 size: 15 residues. Looked up from germline, CDR1 is SGDLS and CDR2 is YYNGEE. The CDR3 coding sequence is TGTGCCAGCAGCTCTTCCGGGACTTCGGGTGAAAAACTGTTTTTT. This translates into CASSSSGTSGEKLFF.

This rearrangement joins TRBV9 to TRBJ2-2; a weak D match, TRBD1 (6 bases). CDR3 length: 15 residues. The ends were cut back, 6 bases at V and 3 bases at J, with 15 bases in the middle. The germline V gene encodes CDR1 SGDLS and CDR2 YYNGEE. The CDR3 reads CASTHRQADTGELFF. The CDR3 region has the DNA TGTGCCAGCACCCATAGACAGGCGGACACCGGGGAGCTGTTTTTT.

The rearrangement links TRBV9 to TRBJ2-7; maybe TRBD1 (6 bases). The germline V and J ends were trimmed by 0 bases and 0 bases, with 10 bases remaining between them. The germline gives CDR1 SGDLS, CDR2 YYNGEE. There are 15 residues in the CDR3. DNA of the CDR3: TGTGCCAGCAGCGTAGACCCGGGACACTCCTACGAGCAGTACTTC. Encoded protein: CASSVDPGHSYEQYF.

This clone showed up just a few times. The CDR3 spells CASSFPLIAGGHSYEQYF. The CDR3 bases are TGTGCCAGCAGTTTCCCTCTGATAGCGGGAGGGCACTCCTACGAGCAGTACTTC. V usage is TRBV28 and J usage is TRBJ2-7, with 11 bases aligning to TRBD2. This CDR3 has 18 amino acids. J was trimmed by 0 bases and V by 3 bases; bases with no gene match: 10. CDR1 MDHEN and CDR2 SYDVKM come from the germline V gene. Based on the CDR3 plus reference TRBV28 and TRBJ2-7, the full variable domain is DVKVTQSSRYLVKRTGEKVFLECVQDMDHENMFWYRQDPGLGLRLIYFSYDVKMKEKGDIPEGYSVSREKKERFSLILESASTNQTSMYLCASSFPLIAGGHSYEQYFGPGTRLTVT.

This chain links TRBV5-4 with TRBJ2-7; TRBD1 is a possible D gene (6 bases). V lost 4 bases and J 5 bases, leaving 13 bases between the germline ends. The germline V gene encodes CDR1 SGHNT and CDR2 YYREEE (reference sequence). The CDR3 runs 13 residues. The CDR3 DNA sequence: TGTGCCAGCAGCAACAGGGATCGTCACGAGCAGTACTTC. This translates into CASSNRDRHEQYF.

This sequence joins TRBV6-4 and TRBJ2-1; 12 positions match TRBD2. The length of the CDR3 is 15 residues. J was trimmed by 8 bases and V by 7 bases; bases with no gene match: 9. Germline lookup yields CDR1 MRHNA and CDR2 SNTAGT. CDR3 in amino acids: CASNPSGRAGDEQFF. In DNA, the CDR3 is TGTGCCAGCAACCCTAGCGGGAGGGCCGGCGATGAGCAGTTCTTC.

This chain connects TRBV28 to TRBJ2-6, with TRBD1 as a possible D gene (5 bases). Germline V gene data show CDR1 as MDHEN and CDR2 as SYDVKM. V dropped 2 bases and J dropped 2 bases, with 19 bases sitting between them. CDR3 size: 19 residues. CDR3 bases: TGTGCCAGCAGTTTACGTCTTTGGCGCCAAGGGGCTGGGGCCAACGTCCTGACTTTC. Its protein is CASSLRLWRQGAGANVLTF. Variable domain in full (rest from reference TRBV28 and TRBJ2-6): DVKVTQSSRYLVKRTGEKVFLECVQDMDHENMFWYRQDPGLGLRLIYFSYDVKMKEKGDIPEGYSVSREKKERFSLILESASTNQTSMYLCASSLRLWRQGAGANVLTFGAGSRLTVL.